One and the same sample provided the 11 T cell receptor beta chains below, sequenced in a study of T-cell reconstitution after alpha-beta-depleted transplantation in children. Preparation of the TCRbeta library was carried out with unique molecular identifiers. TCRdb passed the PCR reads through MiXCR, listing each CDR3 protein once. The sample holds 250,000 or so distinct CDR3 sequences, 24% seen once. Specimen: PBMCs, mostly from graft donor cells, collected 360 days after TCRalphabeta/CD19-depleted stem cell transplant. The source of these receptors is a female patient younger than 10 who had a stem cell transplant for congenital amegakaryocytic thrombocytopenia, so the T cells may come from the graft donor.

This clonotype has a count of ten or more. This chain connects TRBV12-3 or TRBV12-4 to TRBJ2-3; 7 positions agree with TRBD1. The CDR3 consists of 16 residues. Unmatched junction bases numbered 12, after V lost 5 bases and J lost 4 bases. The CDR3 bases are TGTGCCAGCAGTCCATCGGACAGGCGAACCCCAGATACGCAGTATTTT. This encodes CASSPSDRRTPDTQYF.

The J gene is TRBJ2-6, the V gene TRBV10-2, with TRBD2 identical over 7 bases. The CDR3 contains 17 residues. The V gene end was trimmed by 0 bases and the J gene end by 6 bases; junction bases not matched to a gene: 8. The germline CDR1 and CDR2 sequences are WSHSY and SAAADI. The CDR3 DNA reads TGCGCCAGCAGTGAGTCGGACCAGCGGGATGCGGCCAACGTCCTGACTTTC. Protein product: CASSESDQRDAANVLTF.

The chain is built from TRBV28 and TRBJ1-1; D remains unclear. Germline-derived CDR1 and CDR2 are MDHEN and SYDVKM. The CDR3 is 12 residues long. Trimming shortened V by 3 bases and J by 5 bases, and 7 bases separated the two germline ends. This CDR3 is CASSFSGTEAFF. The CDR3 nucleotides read TGTGCCAGCAGTTTTTCGGGAACTGAAGCTTTCTTT.

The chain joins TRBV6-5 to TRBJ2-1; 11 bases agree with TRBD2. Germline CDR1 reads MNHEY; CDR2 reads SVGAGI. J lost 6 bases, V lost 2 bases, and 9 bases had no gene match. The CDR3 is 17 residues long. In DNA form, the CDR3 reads TGTGCCAGCAGTTACGCGTCAGGGCTAGCGGGAGGCAATGAGCAGTTCTTC. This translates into CASSYASGLAGGNEQFF.

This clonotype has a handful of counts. The CDR3 DNA sequence: TGCAGTGCTAGTAAAAGCGGGAGCCTTCGGTTGGGCAATGAGCAGTTCTTC. Translated: CSASKSGSLRLGNEQFF. The V gene is TRBV20-1, the J gene TRBJ2-1, with 8 bases matching TRBD2. CDR3 length: 17 amino acids. Trimming cost V 3 bases and J 6 bases; bases outside gene matches: 16. Per germline, CDR1 DFQATT and CDR2 SNEGSKA (reference sequence).

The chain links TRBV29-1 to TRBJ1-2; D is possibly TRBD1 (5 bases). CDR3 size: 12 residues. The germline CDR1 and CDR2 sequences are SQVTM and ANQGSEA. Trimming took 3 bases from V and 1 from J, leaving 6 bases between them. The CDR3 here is CSVDDSNYGYTF. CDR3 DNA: TGCAGCGTTGACGACAGTAACTATGGCTACACCTTC.

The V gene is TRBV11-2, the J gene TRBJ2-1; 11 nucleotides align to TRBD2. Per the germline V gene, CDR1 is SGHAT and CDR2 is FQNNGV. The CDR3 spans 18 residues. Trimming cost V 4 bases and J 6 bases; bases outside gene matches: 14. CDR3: CASSSFGVTSGIGNEQFF. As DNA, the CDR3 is TGTGCCAGCAGCTCTTTTGGGGTGACTAGCGGGATAGGCAATGAGCAGTTCTTC.

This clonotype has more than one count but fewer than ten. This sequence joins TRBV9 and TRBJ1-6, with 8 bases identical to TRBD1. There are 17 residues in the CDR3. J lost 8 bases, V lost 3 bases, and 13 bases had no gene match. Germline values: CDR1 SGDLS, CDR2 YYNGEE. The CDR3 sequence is CASSARGGGQDYSPLHF. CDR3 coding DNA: TGTGCCAGCAGCGCCCGAGGGGGGGGACAGGACTATTCACCCCTCCACTTT.

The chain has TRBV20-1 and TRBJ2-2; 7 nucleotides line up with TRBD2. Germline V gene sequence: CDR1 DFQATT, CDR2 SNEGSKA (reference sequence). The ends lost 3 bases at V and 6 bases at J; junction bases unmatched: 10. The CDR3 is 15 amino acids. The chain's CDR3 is CSARSRGVAAGELFF. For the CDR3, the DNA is TGCAGTGCTAGGTCCCGGGGGGTAGCAGCCGGGGAGCTGTTTTTT.

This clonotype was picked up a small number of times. CDR3 nucleotides: TGCGCCAGCAGCTTTACAAGGGTTGCCGAGCCCCTCCACTTT. Its translation: CASSFTRVAEPLHF. The chain has TRBV5-1 and TRBJ1-6, with unresolved D. This CDR3 region has 14 residues. CDR1 and CDR2 (germline): SGHRS, YFSETQ. The V gene lost 2 bases and the J gene lost 13 bases, with 16 bases spanning the gap.

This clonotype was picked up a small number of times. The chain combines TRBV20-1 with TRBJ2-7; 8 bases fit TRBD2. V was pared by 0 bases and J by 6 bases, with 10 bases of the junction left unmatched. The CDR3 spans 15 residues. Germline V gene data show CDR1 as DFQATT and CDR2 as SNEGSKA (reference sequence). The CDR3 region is CSARDRGLVSFEQYF. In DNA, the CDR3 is TGCAGTGCTAGAGACCGGGGACTAGTTTCTTTCGAGCAGTACTTC.